Below, 23 T cell receptor beta chains from the same sample are listed, as sequenced in a study of T cell changes during pregnancy in multiple sclerosis. Profiling relied on immunoSEQ multiplex PCR, and the TCRdb table lists in-frame clones only, not all of them. The sample contains about 20,000 clones, around 89% of which appear only once. Sequencing was performed on CD8+ T cells from peripheral blood mononuclear cells, taken in the third trimester of pregnancy. The receptors shown here come from a female donor in good health, enrolled as a control in a pregnancy study.

This rearrangement joins TRBV5-1 to TRBJ2-1; 11 nucleotides line up with TRBD2. The CDR3 loop spans 15 amino acids. V dropped 4 bases and J dropped 4; count of bases not matched to a gene: 4. Per germline, CDR1 SGHRS and CDR2 YFSETQ. CDR3 protein: CASSGGTSGYNEQFF. As DNA, the CDR3 is TGCGCCAGCAGCGGGGGGACTAGCGGATACAATGAGCAGTTCTTC.

This chain links TRBV9 with TRBJ2-1, with 8 bases fitting TRBD1. Germline loops: CDR1 SGDLS, CDR2 YYNGEE. V lost 1 base and J lost 7; bases outside the gene matches: 4. CDR3 length: 14 residues. CDR3 residues: CASSVFQGANEQFF. The CDR3 DNA sequence: TGTGCCAGCAGCGTATTTCAGGGGGCGAATGAGCAGTTCTTC.

The rearrangement uses TRBV9 and TRBJ2-5; 7 bases match TRBD2. CDR3 size: 14 residues. Germline CDR1 is SGDLS and CDR2 is YYNGEE. J lost 4 bases, V lost 3 bases, and 6 bases had no gene match. CDR3 region: CASSGSTSRETQYF. The CDR3 coding sequence is TGTGCCAGCAGCGGATCGACTAGCCGAGAGACCCAGTACTTC.

This chain connects TRBV19 to TRBJ1-5, with TRBD1 matching 10 bases. CDR3 length: 18 amino acids. V lost 2 bases, J lost 5 bases, and 12 bases stayed unmatched. Germline V gene sequence: CDR1 LNHDA, CDR2 SQIVND (reference sequence). The CDR3 DNA reads TGTGCCAGTAGTATATTTCCCCGGGACAGGGGCCCTGATCAGCCCCAGCATTTT. It is translated as CASSIFPRDRGPDQPQHF.

The gene calls are TRBV18 and TRBJ2-7; 10 positions agree with TRBD1. Germline CDR1 KGHSH, CDR2 LQKENI. The CDR3 length is 15 residues. With V trimmed by 3 bases and J by 7 bases, 9 bases remained unmatched. In DNA form, the CDR3 reads TGTGCCAGCTCACCCTCCGGGACAGGGGCGGGGGAGCAGTACTTC. Translation: CASSPSGTGAGEQYF.

This chain links TRBV6-6 with TRBJ1-2; D is unresolved. Trimming took 7 bases from V and 4 from J, leaving 7 bases between them. CDR1 MNHNY and CDR2 SVGAGI come from the germline V gene (reference sequence). The CDR3 sequence is 11 residues long. The CDR3 sequence: CASNFPYGYTF. CDR3 sequence (DNA): TGTGCCAGCAACTTTCCCTATGGCTACACCTTC.

This clone showed up just a few times. The J gene is TRBJ2-1, the V gene TRBV5-6; D is possibly TRBD1 (5 bases). This CDR3 region has 15 residues. Germline CDR1 is SGHDT and CDR2 is YYEEEE. Trimming left V 0 bases short and J 4 bases short, with 11 bases between. CDR3 region: CASSLDRQPYNEQFF. The DNA of the CDR3 is TGTGCCAGCAGCTTGGACAGACAGCCTTACAATGAGCAGTTCTTC.

The chain is built from TRBV27 and TRBJ2-7; 7 bases agree with TRBD2. CDR3 length: 14 residues. Germline values: CDR1 MNHEY, CDR2 SMNVEV (reference sequence). The junction had 12 bases not matched to a gene; V was cut back by 10 bases and J by 3 bases. CDR3: CATKPRREIYEQYF. The CDR3 coding sequence is TGTGCCACTAAACCCCGGCGGGAGATCTACGAGCAGTACTTC.

V gene TRBV6-5 combines with J gene TRBJ2-7, with D possibly matching TRBD1 (7 bases). Trimming left V 6 bases short and J 1 base short, with 13 bases between. CDR3 size: 14 residues. The germline V gene encodes CDR1 MNHEY and CDR2 SVGAGI. CDR3 amino acids: CASSDRDWSYEQYF. CDR3 coding DNA: TGTGCCAGCAGCGACAGGGACTGGTCCTACGAGCAGTACTTC.

The V call is TRBV28, the J call TRBJ1-3; D gene uncertain. The CDR3 length is 13 residues. Trimming removed 3 bases from V and 8 bases from J, with 11 bases in between. The germline gives CDR1 MDHEN, CDR2 SYDVKM. The CDR3 coding sequence is TGTGCCAGCAGTTTCCTCTCCCGTGACACCATATATTTT. This gives the protein CASSFLSRDTIYF.

The chain employs TRBV4-2 and TRBJ2-5; 13 bases map to TRBD2. CDR1 and CDR2 from the germline V gene are LGHNA and YNFKEQ. V gave up 0 bases and J gave up 10 bases; unmatched junction bases: 14. The CDR3 spans 18 residues. In DNA, the CDR3 is TGTGCCAGCAGCCAAGAGCAACTAGCGGGGGGGCGAAGAGAGGGCCAGTACTTC. This sequence encodes CASSQEQLAGGRREGQYF.

This rearrangement joins TRBV27 to TRBJ2-4; no firm D call. Looked up from germline, CDR1 is MNHEY and CDR2 is SMNVEV (reference sequence). CDR3 size: 12 residues. V was shortened by 4 bases and J by 5 bases, with 6 bases between the two germline ends. The CDR3 DNA follows: TGTGCCAGCAGTTCCTACGAAAACATTCAGTACTTC. This translates into CASSSYENIQYF.

By frequency in the sample, this clone is medium-sized. The gene calls are TRBV6-1 and TRBJ2-2; D unresolved. Germline-derived CDR1 and CDR2 are MNHNS and SASEGT. The CDR3 has 13 amino acids. Trimming removed 2 bases at V and 8 bases at J, with 9 bases between. This chain's CDR3 is CASSESERGELFF. As DNA, the CDR3 is TGTGCCAGCAGTGAAAGCGAGAGGGGGGAGCTGTTTTTT.

The rearrangement uses TRBV29-1 and TRBJ2-7, with a weak D call TRBD2 (6 bases). Trimming took off 6 bases at V and 2 bases at J, with 14 bases between the two ends. This CDR3 has 13 residues. CDR1 is SQVTM and CDR2 is ANQGSEA in the germline V gene. The CDR3 loop is CSVAIAVPYEQYF. The CDR3 bases are TGCAGCGTCGCTATAGCGGTCCCCTACGAGCAGTACTTC.

This chain connects TRBV5-8 to TRBJ2-1; TRBD2 matches 8 bases. The CDR3 is made up of 15 amino acids. V shed 2 bases, J shed 3 bases, and the junction held 4 bases outside the gene matches. The germline V gene has CDR1 SGHTS and CDR2 YDEGEE. The CDR3 DNA reads as TGTGCCAGCAGCTTTGGGCTAGCGGGCTACAATGAGCAGTTCTTC. Its translation: CASSFGLAGYNEQFF.

J is TRBJ1-1 and V is TRBV23-1; tentative D call: TRBD1 (5 bases). TRBV23-1 is an ORF for which the function is uncertain. V lost 6 bases, J lost 4 bases, and 21 bases lay in between. The CDR3 is 16 residues long. CDR3 protein: CASSWGGVRCGTEAFF. The DNA of the CDR3 is TGCGCCAGCAGCTGGGGAGGGGTTAGGTGTGGCACTGAAGCTTTCTTT.

The rearrangement joins TRBV27 to TRBJ2-1, with TRBD2 identical over 10 bases. This CDR3 is built from 15 residues. Germline V lookup: CDR1 MNHEY, CDR2 SMNVEV (reference sequence). Germline trimming cut 2 bases from V and 6 bases from J; bases unmatched to any gene: 4. CDR3 sequence: CASSLGSGGLNEQFF. The CDR3 nucleotides are TGTGCCAGCAGTTTAGGTAGCGGGGGGCTCAATGAGCAGTTCTTC.

The chain employs TRBV10-2 and TRBJ1-2, with a tentative D call TRBD1 (6 bases). The germline V and J ends were trimmed by 0 bases and 2 bases, with 25 bases remaining between them. CDR3 length equals 20 residues. Germline CDR1 is WSHSY and CDR2 is SAAADI. DNA for the CDR3: TGCGCCAGCAGTGAGTCGTTGACCGATGAGGGGGTGGTGTGGAACTATGGCTACACCTTC. This encodes CASSESLTDEGVVWNYGYTF.

This clone has more than one count but fewer than ten. The chain has TRBV1 and TRBJ2-5; TRBD2, the table's D call, lacks a check against the DNA. TRBV1 is assigned pseudogene status. This CDR3 comprises 16 residues. The CDR3 sequence is CTSSQRPKRRKETQYF. In DNA form, the CDR3 reads TGCACCAGCAGCCAACGCCCCAAGCGTAGGAAAGAGACCCAGTACTTC.

The chain uses TRBV11-2 and TRBJ2-7, with 7 bases lining up with TRBD1. CDR1 and CDR2 from the germline V gene are SGHAT and FQNNGV. The V gene end was trimmed by 2 bases and the J gene end by 3 bases; junction bases not matched to a gene: 4. This CDR3 contains 14 residues. CDR3 bases: TGTGCCAGCAGCTTAACCGGGACAGACTACGAGCAGTACTTC. The encoded protein is CASSLTGTDYEQYF.

This clone came up once. The genes are TRBV5-1 and TRBJ2-3; perhaps TRBD2 as D (6 bases). Germline V CDR1 and CDR2: SGHRS, YFSETQ. CDR3 length equals 13 residues. V was clipped by 0 bases and J by 5 bases, with 7 bases between them. CDR3: CASSLAEGDTQYF. The DNA of the CDR3 is TGCGCCAGCAGCTTGGCGGAGGGAGATACGCAGTATTTT.

This clone was counted a single time. This chain connects TRBV7-9 to TRBJ2-2; 9 bases are shared with TRBD2. CDR1 is SEHNR, CDR2 FQNEAQ, per germline (reference sequence). The length of the CDR3 is 16 residues. V lost 0 bases and J lost 3; bases outside the gene matches: 2. The CDR3 loop reads CASSLAAGGYTGELFF. The CDR3 nucleotides read TGTGCCAGCAGCTTAGCGGCGGGAGGGTACACCGGGGAGCTGTTTTTT.

The rearrangement uses TRBV19 and TRBJ2-2; perhaps TRBD1 as D (5 bases). The CDR3 totals 16 residues. The V gene's germline CDR1 is LNHDA and CDR2 SQIVND (reference sequence). Trimming cost V 10 bases and J 0 bases, with 18 bases left between them. The CDR3 region is CANPDHTGSNTGELFF. CDR3 in DNA: TGTGCCAACCCAGACCATACAGGATCGAACACCGGGGAGCTGTTTTTT. Full variable domain (rest looked up from reference TRBV19 and TRBJ2-2): DGGITQSPKYLFRKEGQNVTLSCEQNLNHDAMYWYRQDPGQGLRLIYYSQIVNDFQKGDIAEGYSVSREKKESFPLTVTSAQKNPTAFYLCANPDHTGSNTGELFFGEGSRLTVL.